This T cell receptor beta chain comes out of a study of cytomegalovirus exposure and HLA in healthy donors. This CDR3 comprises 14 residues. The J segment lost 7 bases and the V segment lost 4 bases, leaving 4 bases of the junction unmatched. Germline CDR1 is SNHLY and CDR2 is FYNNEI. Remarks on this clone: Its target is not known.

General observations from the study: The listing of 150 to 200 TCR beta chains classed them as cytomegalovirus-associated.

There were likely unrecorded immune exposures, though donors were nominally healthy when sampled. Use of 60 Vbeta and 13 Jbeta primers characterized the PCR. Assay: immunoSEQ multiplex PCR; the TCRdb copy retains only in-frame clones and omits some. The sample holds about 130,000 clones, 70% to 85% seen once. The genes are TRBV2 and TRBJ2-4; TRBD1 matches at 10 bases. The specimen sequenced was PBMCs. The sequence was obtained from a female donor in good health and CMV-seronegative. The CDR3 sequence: CASSATGGRNIQYF. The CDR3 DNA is TGTGCCAGCAGTGCGACAGGGGGCAGGAACATTCAGTACTTC.